This TCR beta chain came from a study of radiotherapy plus CTLA-4 blockade in lung cancer. Whole-study context: Objective response was observed in approximately 18% of patients, and disease control in roughly 33%.

Notes on the study in general: Best predicting response, reportedly, were early blood T cell clone dynamics, with interferon-beta. Once radiotherapy plus ipilimumab had been given, TCR clones derived from tumor expanded in blood.

A remark on this clone: Its antigen is not known.

Repertoires were generated with immunoSEQ multiplex PCR, while TCRdb's copy carries only in-frame clones and drops some. The table has 40,000 to 45,000 clones, around 77% seen once. Per germline, CDR1 MDHEN and CDR2 SYDVKM. The length of the CDR3 is 12 residues. Trimming stripped 6 bases from V and 8 bases from J, with 13 bases between. V and J are TRBV28 and TRBJ1-2, with no clear D. The sample in question was peripheral blood, obtained from a patient treated with radiotherapy plus ipilimumab. The TCR sequence derives from a human donor with non-small cell lung cancer whose response to radiotherapy plus ipilimumab could not be evaluated. The CDR3 sequence is CASRLTASGYTF. The CDR3 nucleotides are TGTGCCAGCAGACTTACAGCCTCGGGCTACACCTTC.